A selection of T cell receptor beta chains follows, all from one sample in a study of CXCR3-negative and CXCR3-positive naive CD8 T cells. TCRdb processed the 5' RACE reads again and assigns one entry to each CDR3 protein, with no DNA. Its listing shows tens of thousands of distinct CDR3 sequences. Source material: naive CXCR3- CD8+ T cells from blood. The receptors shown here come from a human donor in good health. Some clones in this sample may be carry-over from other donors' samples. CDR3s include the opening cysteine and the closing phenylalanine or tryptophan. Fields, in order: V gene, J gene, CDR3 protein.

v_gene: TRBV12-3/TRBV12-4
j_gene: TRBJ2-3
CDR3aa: CASMGSGERARFSTDTQYF

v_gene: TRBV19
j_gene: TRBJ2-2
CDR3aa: CASSTRRGQGGTGELFF

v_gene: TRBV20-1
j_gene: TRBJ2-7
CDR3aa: CSARGPDRGFSYEQYF

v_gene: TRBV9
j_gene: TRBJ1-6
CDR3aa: CASNDGYQNNSPLHF

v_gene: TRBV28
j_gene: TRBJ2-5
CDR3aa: CASSFLLAGRAQYF

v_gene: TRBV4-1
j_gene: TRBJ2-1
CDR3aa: CASSQAVAGGWNEQFF

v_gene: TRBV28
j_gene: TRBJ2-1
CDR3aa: CASLSGLLDEQFF

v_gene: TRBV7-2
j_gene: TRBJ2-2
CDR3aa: CASSFLLAGGGELFF

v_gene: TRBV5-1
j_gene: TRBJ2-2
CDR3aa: CASGAWGGQNTGELFF

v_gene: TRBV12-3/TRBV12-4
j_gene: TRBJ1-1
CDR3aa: CASSLYPGAGTEAFF

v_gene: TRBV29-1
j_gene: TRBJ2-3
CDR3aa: CSVDTGGFTDTQYF

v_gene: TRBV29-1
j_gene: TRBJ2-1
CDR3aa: CSVPPQREFNEQFF

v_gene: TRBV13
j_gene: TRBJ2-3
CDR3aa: CASSQRLAGDTDTQYF

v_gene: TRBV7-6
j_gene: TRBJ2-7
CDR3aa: CASSLATLGEQYF

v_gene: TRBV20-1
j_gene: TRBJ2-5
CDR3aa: CSASEGRETQYF

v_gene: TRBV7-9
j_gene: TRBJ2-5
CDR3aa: CASRDRIEETQYF

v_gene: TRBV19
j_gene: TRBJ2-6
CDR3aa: CASSPLAGRDYSGANVLTF

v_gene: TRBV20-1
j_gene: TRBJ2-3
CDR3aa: CSARLAGAPDTQYF

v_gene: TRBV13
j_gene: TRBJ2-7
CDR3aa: CASAEGTEQYF

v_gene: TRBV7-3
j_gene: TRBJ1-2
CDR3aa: CASSPTSNYGYTF

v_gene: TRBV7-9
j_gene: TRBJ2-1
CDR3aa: CASSEGTDYNEQFF

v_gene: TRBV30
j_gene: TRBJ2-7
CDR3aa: CAYSQGIPYEQYF

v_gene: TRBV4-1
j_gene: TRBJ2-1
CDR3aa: CASSQSTRGRLAGYNYNEQFF

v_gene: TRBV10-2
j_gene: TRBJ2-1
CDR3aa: CASSHRLAGGEQFF

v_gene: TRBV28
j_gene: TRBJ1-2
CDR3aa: CASSSLTGGSGEGYTF

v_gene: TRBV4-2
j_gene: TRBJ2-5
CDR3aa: CASSQETSGASYEQYF

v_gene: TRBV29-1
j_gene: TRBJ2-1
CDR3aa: CSVVWTGGEQFF

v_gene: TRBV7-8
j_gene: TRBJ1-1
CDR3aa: CASSLEGAGRAFF

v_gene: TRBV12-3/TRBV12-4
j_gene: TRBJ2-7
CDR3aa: CASSLGAGGLSSYEQYF

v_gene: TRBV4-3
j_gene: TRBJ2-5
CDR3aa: CASSPDRGETQYF

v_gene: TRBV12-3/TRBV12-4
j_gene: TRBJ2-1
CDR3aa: CASSLPGLAGHEQFF

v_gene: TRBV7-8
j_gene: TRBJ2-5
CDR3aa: CASRSTGEETQYF

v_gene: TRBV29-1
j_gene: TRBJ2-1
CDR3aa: CSQLTASYNEQFF

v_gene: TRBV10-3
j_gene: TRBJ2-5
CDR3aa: CAISPDQPGETQYF

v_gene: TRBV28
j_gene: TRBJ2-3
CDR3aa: CGCSLLRESDTQYF

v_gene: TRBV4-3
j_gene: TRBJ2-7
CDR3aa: CASSRRFGGGGEDEQYF

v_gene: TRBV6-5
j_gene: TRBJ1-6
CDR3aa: CASSFQGYNSPLHF

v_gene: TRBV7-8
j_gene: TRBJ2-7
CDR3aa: CASSPLYMAYEQYF

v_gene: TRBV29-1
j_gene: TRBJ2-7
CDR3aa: CSVSGGSRYEQYF

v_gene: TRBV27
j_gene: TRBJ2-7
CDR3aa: CASSWRSSYEQYF

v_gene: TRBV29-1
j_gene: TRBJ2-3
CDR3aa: CSVGVSDTSDTQYF

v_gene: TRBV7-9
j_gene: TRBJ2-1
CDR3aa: CASSGQEDNEQFF

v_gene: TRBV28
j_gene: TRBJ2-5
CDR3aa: CASSLSDLDQETQYF

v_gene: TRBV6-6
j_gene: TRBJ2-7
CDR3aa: CASSYSSGGEQYF

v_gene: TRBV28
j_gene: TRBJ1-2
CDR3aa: CASSFAGTANYGYTF

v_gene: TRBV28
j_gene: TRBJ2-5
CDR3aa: CASVMLEGGQETQYF

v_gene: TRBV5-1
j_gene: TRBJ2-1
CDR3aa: CASREWDRAGNEQFF

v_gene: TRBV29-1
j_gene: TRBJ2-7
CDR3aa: CSVEGQGNSYEQYF

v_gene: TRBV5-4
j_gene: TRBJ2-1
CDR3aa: CASSLKWGLAGYVGDNEQFF

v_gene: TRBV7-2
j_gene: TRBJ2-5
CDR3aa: CASSSTGGAAETQYF